This T cell receptor (beta chain) was recovered during a study of shared clonotypes between healthy human individuals. Assay used: immunoSEQ multiplex PCR; TCRdb lists only in-frame clones, some missing. The repertoire consists of roughly 1 million clones, with approximately 80% occurring once and the leading ten covering 0.5% to 0.6%. Trimming pared 8 bases from V and 5 bases from J, leaving 9 bases between. This CDR3 contains 11 residues. Germline values: CDR1 MDHEN, CDR2 SYDVKM. The V gene is TRBV28, the J gene TRBJ1-2; perhaps TRBD1 as D (6 bases). Sequenced input: memory CD4+ T cells from PBMCs. Described subset: CD45RA-negative fraction. The clonotype originates from a man aged 18 to 29 in good health. Some clones in this sample may be carry-over from other donors' samples. Here the CDR3 DNA reads TGTGCCAGCGGACAGCCTTATGGCTACACCTTC. As protein: CASGQPYGYTF.